The 22 T cell receptor beta chains in this list originate from one sample, sequenced in a study of T cell responses to AZD1222 COVID-19 vaccine. Profiling relied on immunoSEQ multiplex PCR, and the TCRdb table lists in-frame clones only, not all of them. The sample contains roughly 180,000 clones, 90% to 95% of which appear only once. The source material was peripheral blood, sampled 28 days after the second AZD1222 dose. The receptors were sampled from an adult who received the AZD1222 COVID-19 vaccine.

This clone has only one observation. The chain is built from TRBV5-1 and TRBJ1-3; maybe TRBD1 (5 bases). This CDR3 has 13 amino acids. V lost 0 bases to trimming and J lost 9 bases, with 10 bases between them. The germline V gene has CDR1 SGHRS and CDR2 YFSETQ. The CDR3 sequence: CASSLGGRGTIYF. The CDR3 DNA is TGCGCCAGCAGCTTGGGGGGCCGCGGCACCATATATTTT.

The rearrangement joins TRBV5-1 to TRBJ2-1, with 7 positions matching TRBD2. The germline gives CDR1 SGHRS, CDR2 YFSETQ. The CDR3 sequence is 13 residues long. V was clipped by 3 bases and J by 9 bases; unmatched bases: 6. The CDR3 DNA reads as TGCGCCAGCAGCTACGGACTAGGAGGTGAGCAGTTCTTC. Translation gives CASSYGLGGEQFF.

The chain employs TRBV7-6 and TRBJ1-4, with TRBD1 matching 10 bases. CDR1 and CDR2 (germline): SGHVS, FNYEAQ. V trimming: 5 bases; J trimming: 8 bases; junction bases outside the gene matches: 8. This CDR3 comprises 15 residues. The CDR3 nucleotides read TGTGCCAGCAGCGACCGGACAGGGGGAAAGGAAAAACTGTTTTTT. It codes for CASSDRTGGKEKLFF.

The CDR3 coding sequence is TGTGCCAGCTGGTCGCGGGGGGGGAGGGCCGACGAGCAGTACTTC. Protein sequence: CASWSRGGRADEQYF. V and J are TRBV6-5 and TRBJ2-7; 9 positions match TRBD2. The CDR3 spans 15 residues. After removal of 8 bases from V and 5 bases from J, the junction contained 13 bases not matched to a gene. Per the germline V gene, CDR1 is MNHEY and CDR2 is SVGAGI.

This rearrangement joins TRBV19 to TRBJ2-3; D ambiguous. The germline V gene has CDR1 LNHDA and CDR2 SQIVND (reference sequence). The CDR3 is made up of 15 amino acids. Trimming pared 3 bases from V and 0 bases from J, leaving 10 bases between. The CDR3 loop reads CASSIWTDSTDTQYF. The DNA of the CDR3 is TGTGCCAGTAGTATCTGGACGGATAGCACAGATACGCAGTATTTT.

The chain employs TRBV28 and TRBJ2-1; D not certain. The CDR3 totals 12 residues. Germline V CDR1 and CDR2: MDHEN, SYDVKM. Trimming shortened V by 2 bases and J by 7 bases, and 6 bases separated the two germline ends. CDR3 nucleotide sequence: TGTGCCAGCAGTTTAGTTCTGAATGAGCAGTTCTTC. Its protein is CASSLVLNEQFF.

The gene calls are TRBV6-4 and TRBJ2-3; 10 bases line up with TRBD2. Germline loops: CDR1 MRHNA, CDR2 SNTAGT. There are 15 residues in the CDR3. The V gene end was trimmed by 2 bases and the J gene end by 2 bases; junction bases not matched to a gene: 1. The CDR3 spells CASSDSGRATDTQYF. The CDR3 DNA sequence: TGTGCCAGCAGTGACAGCGGGAGGGCCACAGATACGCAGTATTTT.

This chain connects TRBV4-3 to TRBJ2-2; perhaps D is TRBD1 or TRBD2 (7 bases each). This CDR3 comprises 16 residues. Deletions cut 3 bases from V and 5 bases from J, with 16 bases between. Germline CDR1 and CDR2: LGHNA and YSLEER. This chain's CDR3 is CASSQAAGGGTGELFF. CDR3 in DNA: TGCGCCAGCAGCCAGGCCGCAGGGGGGGGGACCGGGGAGCTGTTTTTT.

The rearrangement joins TRBV7-9 to TRBJ1-1, with 7 bases matching TRBD1. V shed 5 bases and J 7 bases; nucleotides not matched to a gene: 22. Germline CDR1 reads SEHNR; CDR2 reads FQNEAQ (reference sequence). The CDR3 has 18 residues. CDR3 residues: CASSLGSLWQGVAVEAFF. CDR3 in DNA: TGTGCCAGCAGCCTGGGCAGCCTCTGGCAGGGGGTCGCGGTTGAAGCTTTCTTT.

This chain joins TRBV18 and TRBJ2-7; tentatively, D is TRBD2 (6 bases). This CDR3 is 16 amino acids long. The V gene lost 0 bases and the J gene lost 2 bases, with 14 bases spanning the gap. Germline CDR1 reads KGHSH; CDR2 reads LQKENI. The CDR3 coding sequence is TGTGCCAGCTCACCACCTGGTTTAGCGGCGACCTACGAGCAGTACTTC. This translates into CASSPPGLAATYEQYF.

V is TRBV7-9 and J is TRBJ1-1; 10 positions match TRBD1. Germline loops: CDR1 SEHNR, CDR2 FQNEAQ (reference sequence). The V segment lost 7 bases and the J segment 1 base; nucleotides outside the gene matches: 6. CDR3 size: 15 residues. CDR3 DNA: TGTGCCAGCATGGGGGGACAGGGGTCGAACACTGAAGCTTTCTTT. This sequence encodes CASMGGQGSNTEAFF.

The chain is built from TRBV18 and TRBJ1-1; D not certain. V gave up 3 bases and J gave up 0 bases, with 8 bases separating them. The germline V gene has CDR1 KGHSH and CDR2 LQKENI. There are 14 residues in the CDR3. The DNA for the CDR3 is TGTGCCAGCTCACCCGCCACCCTGAACACTGAAGCTTTCTTT. This encodes CASSPATLNTEAFF. The variable domain in full, with the rest retrieved from reference TRBV18 and TRBJ1-1, is NAGVMQNPRHLVRRRGQEARLRCSPMKGHSHVYWYRQLPEEGLKFMVYLQKENIIDESGMPKERFSAEFPKEGPSILRIQQVVRGDSAAYFCASSPATLNTEAFFGQGTRLTVV.

The V gene is TRBV6-1, the J gene TRBJ2-7, with D unresolved. Between the trimmed V and J ends, which lost 3 bases and 1 base, there was a span of 19 bases. Per germline, CDR1 MNHNS and CDR2 SASEGT. The CDR3 covers 17 residues. The CDR3 sequence: CASSDVPGDLNSYEQYF. In DNA form, the CDR3 reads TGTGCCAGCAGTGATGTCCCCGGAGATTTGAATTCCTACGAGCAGTACTTC.

The J gene is TRBJ2-6, the V gene TRBV27, with a tentative D call TRBD1 (6 bases). The CDR3 is made up of 21 amino acids. Trimming shortened V by 4 bases and J by 0 bases, and 25 bases separated the two germline ends. CDR1 is MNHEY, CDR2 SMNVEV, per germline (reference sequence). In DNA, the CDR3 is TGTGCCAGCAGTTCTAGGGTCAATACCCGGACAGAGCCCTCTGGGGCCAACGTCCTGACTTTC. Translating it yields CASSSRVNTRTEPSGANVLTF.

This rearrangement joins TRBV9 to TRBJ2-1; TRBD2 is a possible D gene (6 bases). Germline CDR1 SGDLS, CDR2 YYNGEE. The CDR3 is 15 amino acids. V was clipped by 0 bases and J by 4 bases, with 11 bases between them. The CDR3 sequence: CASSVVGGTYNEQFF. The CDR3 region has the DNA TGTGCCAGCAGCGTAGTCGGGGGAACATACAATGAGCAGTTCTTC. Full variable domain (missing parts from reference TRBV9 and TRBJ2-1): DSGVTQTPKHLITATGQRVTLRCSPRSGDLSVYWYQQSLDQGLQFLIQYYNGEERAKGNILERFSAQQFPDLHSELNLSSLELGDSALYFCASSVVGGTYNEQFFGPGTRLTVL.

The V gene is TRBV6-5, the J gene TRBJ1-4; 7 bases agree with TRBD1. Germline values: CDR1 MNHEY, CDR2 SVGAGI. V trimming: 6 bases; J trimming: 7 bases; junction bases outside the gene matches: 8. The CDR3 has 14 amino acids. The CDR3 DNA reads TGTGCCAGCAGCATGACAGGGCGCGGTGAAAAACTGTTTTTT. Encoded protein: CASSMTGRGEKLFF.

The chain combines TRBV19 with TRBJ2-5; 9 bases align to TRBD1. Germline loops: CDR1 LNHDA, CDR2 SQIVND (reference sequence). V trimming: 3 bases; J trimming: 3 bases; junction bases outside the gene matches: 8. The CDR3 has 16 amino acids. The CDR3 DNA is TGTGCCAGTAGTATTAGTTCCGGGACAGGGAAAGAGACCCAGTACTTC. Translation gives CASSISSGTGKETQYF. The full variable domain, its missing parts supplied by reference TRBV19 and TRBJ2-5, is DGGITQSPKYLFRKEGQNVTLSCEQNLNHDAMYWYRQDPGQGLRLIYYSQIVNDFQKGDIAEGYSVSREKKESFPLTVTSAQKNPTAFYLCASSISSGTGKETQYFGPGTRLLVL.

On this clone itself: The germline gene is not matched at one end of the junction; a read error may be the cause. The CDR3 is CTSSGGTNSPLHF. In DNA, the CDR3 is TGTACCAGCTCGGGGGGCACGAACTCACCCCTCCACTTT. This rearrangement joins TRBV12-3 or TRBV12-4 to TRBJ1-6, with TRBD1 as a possible D gene (6 bases). CDR3 length: 13 amino acids.

The V and J genes are TRBV18 and TRBJ2-3, with D perhaps assigned TRBD1 or TRBD2 (5 bases each). V lost 4 bases and J lost 4, with 24 bases in between. Germline CDR1 and CDR2: KGHSH and LQKENI. The CDR3 runs 18 residues. The DNA for the CDR3 is TGTGCCAGCTCACTTAGTGGGGCGGGTACCTCAGGCGCAGATACGCAGTATTTT. It encodes CASSLSGAGTSGADTQYF.

The gene calls are TRBV4-3 and TRBJ1-1; D is ambiguous. Trimming pared 0 bases from V and 10 bases from J, leaving 15 bases between. The germline gives CDR1 LGHNA, CDR2 YSLEER. There are 14 residues in the CDR3. The CDR3 DNA is TGCGCCAGCAGCCAAGATTGGGCCCCCCGAGGAGCTTTCTTT. Translation gives CASSQDWAPRGAFF.

The chain recombines TRBV23-1 with TRBJ2-2; possible D gene TRBD1, 5 bases. TRBV23-1 is an ORF, and what it does is uncertain. The CDR3 loop spans 21 amino acids. V gave up 2 bases and J gave up 0 bases, with 25 bases separating them. In nucleotides, the CDR3 is TGCGCCAGCAGTCAAACCCGGGCAGGGCCTAAAAATGAGACGAACACCGGGGAGCTGTTTTTT. Amino acid sequence: CASSQTRAGPKNETNTGELFF.

The chain has TRBV11-2 and TRBJ1-2, with a tentative D call TRBD1 (6 bases). The germline V gene has CDR1 SGHAT and CDR2 FQNNGV. The V end lost 7 bases, the J end lost 4 bases, and 13 bases lay between the germline ends. This CDR3 has 13 residues. Here the CDR3 DNA reads TGTGCCAGCACCCCCACAGGGCTCTATGGCTACACCTTC. Amino acid sequence: CASTPTGLYGYTF.